A selection of T cell receptor beta chains follows, all from one sample in a study of persistence of HIV-infected CD4 T cells. These receptors have no known antigen. Here immunoSEQ multiplex PCR was the method, and the copy in TCRdb shows in-frame clones only, minus some. The table lists approximately 20,000 clones, over 55% of them singletons. Sequencing was performed on CD4+ T cells sorted from PBMCs after 18-hour stimulation, taken from a patient who received antiretroviral therapy. Receptors originate from an adult woman with HIV who was CMV-seropositive. Both conserved end residues are part of each CDR3.

>TRBV7-8|TRBJ1-5
CASSLERGSNQPQHF
>TRBV5-1|TRBJ1-5
CASSSGQGDQPQHF
>TRBV6-5|TRBJ1-2
CASSQHRDLYYGYTF
>TRBV5-1|TRBJ2-5
CASSLQGPETQYF
>TRBV15|TRBJ1-5
CATSRGWLGNQPQHF
>TRBV6-1|TRBJ1-2
CASSEASHSFSYGYTF
>TRBV6-5|TRBJ1-2
CASTLDRVERGYTF
>TRBV5-1|TRBJ2-4
CASSYDRDRDIQYF
>TRBV12-3/TRBV12-4|TRBJ1-1
CASSLARDTEAFF
>TRBV7-2|TRBJ2-2
CASTWGGSTGELFF
>TRBV5-8|TRBJ1-6
CASSLLGTENSPLHF
>TRBV19|TRBJ1-3
CASSMLGSGNTIYF
>TRBV29-1|TRBJ1-3
CSVENRQTSGNTIYF
>TRBV10-1|TRBJ2-3
CASSDPAGDDTQYF
>TRBV5-4|TRBJ2-2
CASSLRTGLLSGELFF
>TRBV9|TRBJ2-2
CASSPPRAGLNTGELFF
>TRBV24-1|TRBJ1-1
CATSDGGNTEAFF
>TRBV6-2/TRBV6-3|TRBJ2-7
CASSYSTGTLSYEQYF
>TRBV7-2|TRBJ1-6
CASSVGVLGSPLHF
>TRBV19|TRBJ2-5
CASSILAGFVETQYF
>TRBV18|TRBJ1-4
CASSPPGGKLFF
>TRBV5-3|TRBJ1-5
CARKTPESNQPQHF
>TRBV6-1|TRBJ1-5
CASSEVGGYNQPQHF
>TRBV5-6|TRBJ1-1
CASREEGNTEAFF
>TRBV5-1|TRBJ2-3
CASSFDRMSTDTQYF
>TRBV14|TRBJ2-3
CASSQGIAGHTQYF
>TRBV3-1/TRBV3-2|TRBJ1-1
CASSQRHQGHTEAFF
>TRBV10-1|TRBJ2-3
CASSNDPNTQYF
>TRBV5-1|TRBJ1-4
CASSLTGQGVLGEKLFF
>TRBV3-1/TRBV3-2|TRBJ1-2
CASSLPLGSGYTF
>TRBV3-1/TRBV3-2|TRBJ2-4
CASTPGTGTVQYF
>TRBV5-4|TRBJ1-2
CASSYGQGAGNYGYTF
>TRBV30|TRBJ1-6
CAWSVDRRSPLHF
>TRBV3-1/TRBV3-2|TRBJ2-7
CASSQGGSPTKQYF
>TRBV3-1/TRBV3-2|TRBJ1-5
CASSQGTGRNQPQHF
>TRBV7-3|TRBJ2-5
CASTPGGALDQETQYF
>TRBV5-1|TRBJ1-1
CASSPIRGNTEAFF
>TRBV5-1|TRBJ1-5
CASSFDGSNQPQHF
>TRBV15|TRBJ1-2
CATSRGQQYGYTF
>TRBV21-1|TRBJ2-7
CASSTRISYEQYF
>TRBV7-9|TRBJ1-1
CASTPGRDTEAFF
>TRBV4-1|TRBJ1-5
CASSQADQPQHF
>TRBV29-1|TRBJ1-1
CSVVKENTEAFF
>TRBV5-1|TRBJ1-4
CASSLAGGALNEKLFF
>TRBV19|TRBJ1-1
CASSIYRNTEAFF
>TRBV9|TRBJ2-1
CASSLRGDNYNEQFF
>TRBV5-4|TRBJ1-2
CASSIDGQGNYGYTF
>TRBV3-1/TRBV3-2|TRBJ1-1
CASSPSAAATEAFF